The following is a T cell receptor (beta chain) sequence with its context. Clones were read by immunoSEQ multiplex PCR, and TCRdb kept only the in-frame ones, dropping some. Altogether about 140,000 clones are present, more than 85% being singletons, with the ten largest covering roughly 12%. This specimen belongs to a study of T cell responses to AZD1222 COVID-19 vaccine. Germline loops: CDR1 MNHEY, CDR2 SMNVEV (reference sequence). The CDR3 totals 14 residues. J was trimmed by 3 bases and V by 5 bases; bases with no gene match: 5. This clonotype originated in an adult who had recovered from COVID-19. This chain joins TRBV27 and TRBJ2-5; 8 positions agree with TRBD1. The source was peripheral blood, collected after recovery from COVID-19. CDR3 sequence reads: CASSPQGAKETQYF. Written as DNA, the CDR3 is TGTGCCAGCAGTCCCCAGGGGGCTAAAGAGACCCAGTACTTC.